The present T cell receptor beta chain was sequenced within a study of control samples from healthy donors and cancer patients (dated by TCRdb to about 2020). Receptors were amplified or captured by the immunoSEQ multiplex PCR assay. Held by TCRdb, this immuneACCESS table contains in-frame sequences only and omits some clones. Under half of the omission traces to an unresolved V gene where checked; the cause of the rest is unknown. Here the sample has around 110,000 clones; 88% occur a single time. 2% to 3% of the sample comes from the top ten. V and J are trimmed by 5 bases and 5 bases, and the gene matches miss 9 bases of the junction. CDR3 length: 15 amino acids, cysteine to phenylalanine. Only the CDR3 portion is preserved as DNA: 45 bases, with reading frame beginning at the first base. CDR1 is given as SEHNR and CDR2 as FQNEAQ, both from the germline V gene (reference sequence). Remarks on this clone: Its antigen is unknown. No much larger clonotype is one base removed from it; base qualities were not supplied.

The specimen was blood. The rearrangement joined TRBV7-9 to TRBJ1-5; 7 bases in the junction line up with TRBD1. This clonotype was sampled from a woman aged 65 to 85 in good health. The CDR3 has the sequence CASSLVGTGDQPQHF. In nucleotide form, the sequence is TGTGCCAGCAGCCTAGTTGGCACAGGGGATCAGCCCCAGCATTTT.